This T cell receptor beta chain was sequenced for a study of T cells in Graves' hyperthyroidism and ophthalmopathy. A remark on this clonotype: Its target is not known.

Study outcomes and limitations: Appearing also in blood were most of the thyroid clonotypes expanded above 0.001. Ophthalmopathy was separated from stable hyperthyroidism by a 13 V-J model.

Stability of Graves' hyperthyroidism was defined as absent ophthalmopathy progression within 18 months. Fresh peripheral blood, roughly 10 ml of it, supplied the PBMCs. Amplification yielded TCR beta CDR3 regions, with RNA transcripts as the source. When the TCR CDR3 underwent first-round RT-PCR, the HTBI primer set was used. TCRdb fed the multiplex PCR reads into MiXCR, producing one record per CDR3 protein. The table includes more than 550,000 distinct CDR3 sequences, 15% to 20% detected once. The CDR3 sequence is 15 residues long. J gave up 2 bases and V 5 bases, and 5 bases lay outside the gene matches. In germline, CDR1 is SEHNR, CDR2 FQNEAQ (reference sequence).

The TCR comes from a middle-aged man with Graves' hyperthyroidism. Material: blood. J is TRBJ2-1 and V is TRBV7-9; 8 bases map to TRBD1. CDR3 amino acids: CASSTRDRTYNEQFF. The DNA for the CDR3 is TGTGCCAGCAGCACCCGGGACAGGACCTACAATGAGCAGTTCTTC.